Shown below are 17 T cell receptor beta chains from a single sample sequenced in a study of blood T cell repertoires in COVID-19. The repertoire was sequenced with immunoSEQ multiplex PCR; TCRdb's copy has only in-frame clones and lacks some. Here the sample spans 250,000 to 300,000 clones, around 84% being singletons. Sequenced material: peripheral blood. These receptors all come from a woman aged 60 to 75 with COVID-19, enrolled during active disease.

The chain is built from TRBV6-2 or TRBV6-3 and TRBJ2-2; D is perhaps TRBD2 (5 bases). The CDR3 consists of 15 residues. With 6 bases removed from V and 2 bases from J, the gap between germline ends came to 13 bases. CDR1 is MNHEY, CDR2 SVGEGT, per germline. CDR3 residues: CASSRLSGNTGELFF. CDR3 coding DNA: TGTGCCAGCAGCCGACTAAGCGGAAACACCGGGGAGCTGTTTTTT.

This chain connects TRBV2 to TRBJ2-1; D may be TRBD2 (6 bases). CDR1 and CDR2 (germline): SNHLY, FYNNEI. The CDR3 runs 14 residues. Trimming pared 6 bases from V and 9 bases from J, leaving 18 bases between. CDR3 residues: CASSGWGGAGEQFF. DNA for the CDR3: TGTGCCAGCAGCGGCTGGGGCGGGGCGGGTGAGCAGTTCTTC.

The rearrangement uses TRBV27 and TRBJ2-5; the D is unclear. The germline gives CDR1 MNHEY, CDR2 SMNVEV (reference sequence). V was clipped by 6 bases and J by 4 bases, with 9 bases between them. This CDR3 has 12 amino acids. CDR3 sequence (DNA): TGTGCCAGCAGCCCGGGTCGAGAGACCCAGTACTTC. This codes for CASSPGRETQYF.

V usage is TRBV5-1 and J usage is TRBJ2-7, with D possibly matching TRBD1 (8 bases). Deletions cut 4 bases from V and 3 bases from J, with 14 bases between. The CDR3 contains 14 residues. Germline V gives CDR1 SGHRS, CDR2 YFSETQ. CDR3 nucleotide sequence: TGCGCCAGCAGCGCACAGGGGGGGGTCTACGAGCAGTACTTC. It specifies CASSAQGGVYEQYF.

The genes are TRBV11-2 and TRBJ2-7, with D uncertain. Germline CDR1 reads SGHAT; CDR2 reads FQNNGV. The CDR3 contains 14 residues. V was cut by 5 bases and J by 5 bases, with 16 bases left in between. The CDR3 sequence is CASSQEPNPDEQYF. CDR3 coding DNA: TGTGCCAGCAGCCAAGAACCAAACCCGGACGAGCAGTACTTC.

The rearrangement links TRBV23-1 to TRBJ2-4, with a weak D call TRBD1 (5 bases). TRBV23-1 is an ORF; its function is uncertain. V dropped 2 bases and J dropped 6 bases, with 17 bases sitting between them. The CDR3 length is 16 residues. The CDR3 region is CASSQRGRSVSNIQYF. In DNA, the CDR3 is TGCGCCAGCAGTCAAAGGGGTCGTTCCGTATCAAACATTCAGTACTTC.

CDR3: CASSERTGGRNEKLFF. The CDR3, as DNA: TGTGCCAGCAGCGAACGAACGGGGGGCAGGAATGAAAAACTGTTTTTT. The chain uses TRBV9 and TRBJ1-4; TRBD1 might be the D (6 bases). The CDR3 is 16 amino acids. V shed 3 bases and J shed 5 bases, with 17 bases lying between them. Germline lookup yields CDR1 SGDLS and CDR2 YYNGEE. Together with reference TRBV9 and TRBJ1-4, the CDR3 gives the full variable domain: DSGVTQTPKHLITATGQRVTLRCSPRSGDLSVYWYQQSLDQGLQFLIQYYNGEERAKGNILERFSAQQFPDLHSELNLSSLELGDSALYFCASSERTGGRNEKLFFGSGTQLSVL.

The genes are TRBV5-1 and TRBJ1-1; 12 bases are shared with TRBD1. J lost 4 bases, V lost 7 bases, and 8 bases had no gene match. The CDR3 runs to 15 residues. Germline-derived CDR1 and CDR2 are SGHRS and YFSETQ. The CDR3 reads CASERDRGRGTEAFF. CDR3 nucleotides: TGCGCCAGCGAGCGGGACAGGGGGCGAGGCACTGAAGCTTTCTTT. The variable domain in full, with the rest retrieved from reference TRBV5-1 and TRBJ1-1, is KAGVTQTPRYLIKTRGQQVTLSCSPISGHRSVSWYQQTPGQGLQFLFEYFSETQRNKGNFPGRFSGRQFSNSRSEMNVSTLELGDSALYLCASERDRGRGTEAFFGQGTRLTVV.

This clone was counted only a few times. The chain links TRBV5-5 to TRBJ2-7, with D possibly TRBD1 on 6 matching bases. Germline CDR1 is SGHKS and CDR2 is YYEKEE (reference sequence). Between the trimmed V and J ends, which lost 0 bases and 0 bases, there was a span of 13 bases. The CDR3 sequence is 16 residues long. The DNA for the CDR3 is TGTGCCAGCAGCTTGGCCGGCCAGGGGCACTCCTACGAGCAGTACTTC. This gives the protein CASSLAGQGHSYEQYF.

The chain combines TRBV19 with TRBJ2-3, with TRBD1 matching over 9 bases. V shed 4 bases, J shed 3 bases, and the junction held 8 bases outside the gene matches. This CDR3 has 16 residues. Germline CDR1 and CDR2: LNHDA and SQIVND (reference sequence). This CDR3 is CASSTQTGGWTDTQYF. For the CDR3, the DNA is TGTGCCAGTAGTACTCAAACAGGGGGCTGGACAGATACGCAGTATTTT.

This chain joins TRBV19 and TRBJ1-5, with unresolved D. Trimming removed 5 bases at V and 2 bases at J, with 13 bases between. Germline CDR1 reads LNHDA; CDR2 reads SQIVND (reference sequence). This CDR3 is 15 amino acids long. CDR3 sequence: CASSRRAGGNQPQHF. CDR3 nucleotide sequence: TGTGCCAGTAGTCGCCGGGCGGGTGGCAATCAGCCCCAGCATTTT.

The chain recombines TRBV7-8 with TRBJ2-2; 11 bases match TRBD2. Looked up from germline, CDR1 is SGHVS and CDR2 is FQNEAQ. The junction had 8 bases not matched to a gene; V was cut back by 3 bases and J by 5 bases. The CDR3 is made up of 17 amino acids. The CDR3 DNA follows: TGTGCCAGCAGCTTCGGGACTAGCGGCCTCCGGACCGGGGAGCTGTTTTTT. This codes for CASSFGTSGLRTGELFF. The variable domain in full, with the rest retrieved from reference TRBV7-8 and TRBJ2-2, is GAGVSQSPRYKVAKRGQDVALRCDPISGHVSLFWYQQALGQGPEFLTYFQNEAQLDKSGLPSDRFFAERPEGSVSTLKIQRTQQEDSAVYLCASSFGTSGLRTGELFFGEGSRLTVL.

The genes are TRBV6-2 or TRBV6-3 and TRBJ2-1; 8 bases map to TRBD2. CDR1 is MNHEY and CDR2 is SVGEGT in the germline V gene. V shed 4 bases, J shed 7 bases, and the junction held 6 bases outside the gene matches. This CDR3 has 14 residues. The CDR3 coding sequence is TGTGCCAGCAGTTCCTCGCGGGAGGTTAATGAGCAGTTCTTC. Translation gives CASSSSREVNEQFF.

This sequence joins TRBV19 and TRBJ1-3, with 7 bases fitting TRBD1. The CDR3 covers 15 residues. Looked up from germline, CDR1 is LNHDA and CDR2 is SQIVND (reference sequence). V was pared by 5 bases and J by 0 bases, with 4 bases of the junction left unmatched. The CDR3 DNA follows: TGTGCCAGTAGTGAAGGGACAGTCTCTGGAAACACCATATATTTT. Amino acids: CASSEGTVSGNTIYF.

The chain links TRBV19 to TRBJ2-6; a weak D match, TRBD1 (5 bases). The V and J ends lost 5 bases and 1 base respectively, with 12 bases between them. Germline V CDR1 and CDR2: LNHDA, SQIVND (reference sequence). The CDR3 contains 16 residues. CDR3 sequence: CASSRRVGSGANVLTF. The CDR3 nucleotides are TGTGCCAGTAGTCGCAGGGTCGGATCTGGGGCCAACGTCCTGACTTTC.

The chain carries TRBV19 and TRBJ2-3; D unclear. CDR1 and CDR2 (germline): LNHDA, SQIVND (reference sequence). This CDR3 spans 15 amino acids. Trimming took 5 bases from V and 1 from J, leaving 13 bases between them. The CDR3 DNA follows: TGTGCCAGTAGTGGCTCAACGATCGGCACAGATACGCAGTATTTT. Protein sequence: CASSGSTIGTDTQYF.

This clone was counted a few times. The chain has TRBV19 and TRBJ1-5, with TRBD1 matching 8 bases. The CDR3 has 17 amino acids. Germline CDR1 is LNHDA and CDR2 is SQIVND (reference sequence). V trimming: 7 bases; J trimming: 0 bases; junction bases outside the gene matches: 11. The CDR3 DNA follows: TGTGCCAGTACGCAGGGGGCGAATAGGTATAGCAATCAGCCCCAGCATTTT. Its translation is CASTQGANRYSNQPQHF. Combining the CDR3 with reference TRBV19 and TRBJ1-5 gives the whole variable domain DGGITQSPKYLFRKEGQNVTLSCEQNLNHDAMYWYRQDPGQGLRLIYYSQIVNDFQKGDIAEGYSVSREKKESFPLTVTSAQKNPTAFYLCASTQGANRYSNQPQHFGDGTRLSIL.